A selection of T cell receptor beta chains follows, all from one sample in a study of blood T cell repertoires in COVID-19. Using immunoSEQ multiplex PCR, the repertoire was profiled, and TCRdb retains in-frame clones only, with some absent. Of hundreds of thousands of clones in the sample, roughly 88% were seen once. The source material was peripheral blood. The receptors here all came from a woman aged 25-40 years with active or convalescent COVID-19. CDR3s include the opening cysteine and the closing phenylalanine or tryptophan. Each record gives: J gene, clone size, D gene, V gene, CDR3 length, CDR3 DNA, CDR3 protein. The D gene is left open where the match is weak. Expanded clones are given a class, and other clones once, few, many or no size at all.

j_gene: TRBJ2-5
abundance: .
d_gene: .
v_gene: TRBV6-5
len: 15
CDR3nt: TGTGCCAGCAGTTACTCGGGGCGAAGCCAAGAGACCCAGTACTTC
CDR3aa: CASSYSGRSQETQYF

j_gene: TRBJ1-3
abundance: .
d_gene: .
v_gene: TRBV6-1
len: 16
CDR3nt: TGTGCCAGCAGTGAAGCGCTTTTCAGGGGAGGAAACACCATATATTTT
CDR3aa: CASSEALFRGGNTIYF

j_gene: TRBJ2-5
abundance: .
d_gene: TRBD2
v_gene: TRBV5-1
len: 14
CDR3nt: TGCGCCAGCAGCCCTTGGGAGGGGTCGGAGACCCAGTACTTC
CDR3aa: CASSPWEGSETQYF

j_gene: TRBJ2-1
abundance: .
d_gene: TRBD2
v_gene: TRBV6-1
len: 15
CDR3nt: TGTGCCAGCAGACTCGGACTAGCGGGGGAAAATGAGCAGTTCTTC
CDR3aa: CASRLGLAGENEQFF

j_gene: TRBJ1-4
abundance: .
d_gene: TRBD1
v_gene: TRBV10-2
len: 17
CDR3nt: TGCGCCAGCGGGGGACAGGGGGTACCTGCAACTAATGAAAAACTGTTTTTT
CDR3aa: CASGGQGVPATNEKLFF

j_gene: TRBJ1-4
abundance: once
d_gene: .
v_gene: TRBV3-1/TRBV3-2
len: 16
CDR3nt: TGTGCCAGCAGCCTCCTACAGGGAACGACTAATGAAAAACTGTTTTTT
CDR3aa: CASSLLQGTTNEKLFF

j_gene: TRBJ1-4
abundance: .
d_gene: TRBD1
v_gene: TRBV15
len: 15
CDR3nt: TGTGCCACCAGCAGAGATCGGGCAGGGGGCCGGGAACTGTTTTTT
CDR3aa: CATSRDRAGGRELFF

j_gene: TRBJ2-1
abundance: .
d_gene: TRBD1
v_gene: TRBV5-4
len: 18
CDR3nt: TGTGCCAGCAGCCGAGGACAGGGTGTAACAATTTCATACAATGAGCAGTTCTTC
CDR3aa: CASSRGQGVTISYNEQFF

j_gene: TRBJ2-3
abundance: once
d_gene: TRBD2
v_gene: TRBV5-8
len: 15
CDR3nt: TGTGCCAGCAGCTTAACTAGCGGGGACACAGATACGCAGTATTTT
CDR3aa: CASSLTSGDTDTQYF

j_gene: TRBJ2-5
abundance: once
d_gene: .
v_gene: TRBV27
len: 15
CDR3nt: TGTGCCAGCAGAATGGTCAGGGGAATCCAAGAGACCCAGTACTTC
CDR3aa: CASRMVRGIQETQYF

j_gene: TRBJ2-2
abundance: .
d_gene: .
v_gene: TRBV7-2
len: 16
CDR3nt: TGTGCCAGCAGCTTATTTAACAGAGCGGACACCGGGGAGCTGTTTTTT
CDR3aa: CASSLFNRADTGELFF

j_gene: TRBJ2-7
abundance: .
d_gene: TRBD2
v_gene: TRBV4-1
len: 17
CDR3nt: TGCGCCAGCAGCCTTCGACTAGCGGGAGGCTCGACGGGCGAGCAGTACTTC
CDR3aa: CASSLRLAGGSTGEQYF

j_gene: TRBJ1-2
abundance: .
d_gene: .
v_gene: TRBV3-1/TRBV3-2
len: 12
CDR3nt: TGTGCCAGCAGCCCCCAGGGTTATGGCTACACCTTC
CDR3aa: CASSPQGYGYTF

j_gene: TRBJ2-7
abundance: .
d_gene: TRBD1
v_gene: TRBV6-5
len: 14
CDR3nt: TGTGCCAGCACCCGAGGGGGCAGTTCCTACGAGCAGTACTTC
CDR3aa: CASTRGGSSYEQYF

j_gene: TRBJ1-2
abundance: .
d_gene: .
v_gene: TRBV28
len: 15
CDR3nt: TGTGCCAGCAGTTCTGGACAGTGGGGTTCCTATGGCTACACCTTC
CDR3aa: CASSSGQWGSYGYTF

j_gene: TRBJ1-6
abundance: .
d_gene: .
v_gene: TRBV5-1
len: 14
CDR3nt: TGCGCCAGCAGCCCCGCGAGGTATAATTCACCCCTCCACTTT
CDR3aa: CASSPARYNSPLHF

j_gene: TRBJ1-1
abundance: .
d_gene: .
v_gene: TRBV4-1
len: 14
CDR3nt: TGCGCCAGCAGCCAAGCCACGGTGAACACTGAAGCTTTCTTT
CDR3aa: CASSQATVNTEAFF

j_gene: TRBJ2-1
abundance: .
d_gene: .
v_gene: TRBV23-1
len: 13
CDR3nt: TGCGCCAGCAGCCCAACCGCAGTAAATGAGCAGTTCTTC
CDR3aa: CASSPTAVNEQFF

j_gene: TRBJ2-5
abundance: .
d_gene: .
v_gene: TRBV7-9
len: 17
CDR3nt: TGTGCCAGCACCAAATGGGCAGGAGGGCTTAAGAAAGAGACCCAGTACTTC
CDR3aa: CASTKWAGGLKKETQYF

j_gene: TRBJ1-6
abundance: .
d_gene: TRBD1
v_gene: TRBV5-1
len: 14
CDR3nt: TGCGCCAGCAGCCCGGGACAGGGAGGGTCACCCCTCCACTTT
CDR3aa: CASSPGQGGSPLHF

j_gene: TRBJ1-1
abundance: .
d_gene: .
v_gene: TRBV10-3
len: 13
CDR3nt: TGTGCCATCAGTGATGGGCGGAACACTGAAGCTTTCTTT
CDR3aa: CAISDGRNTEAFF

j_gene: TRBJ1-2
abundance: .
d_gene: .
v_gene: TRBV6-5
len: 14
CDR3nt: TGTGCCAGCAGTTACCTTGGGGGGGACTATGGCTACACCTTC
CDR3aa: CASSYLGGDYGYTF

j_gene: TRBJ2-7
abundance: .
d_gene: TRBD1
v_gene: TRBV6-5
len: 14
CDR3nt: TGTGCCAGCAGGCGGACAGGGGAAGGTTACGAGCAGTACTTC
CDR3aa: CASRRTGEGYEQYF

j_gene: TRBJ2-2
abundance: .
d_gene: TRBD2
v_gene: TRBV30
len: 22
CDR3nt: TGTGCCTGGAGGAACAGGGGGCGGGGGACTAGCGGCCCCGTACACAACCGGGGGGAGCTGTTTTTT
CDR3aa: CAWRNRGRGTSGPVHNRGELFF

j_gene: TRBJ1-1
abundance: .
d_gene: .
v_gene: TRBV4-1
len: 14
CDR3nt: TGCGCCAGCAGCCAAGGGGGCCCCTACACTGAAGCTTTCTTT
CDR3aa: CASSQGGPYTEAFF

j_gene: TRBJ2-2
abundance: few
d_gene: TRBD1
v_gene: TRBV9
len: 13
CDR3nt: TGTGCCAGCAGCGCTACAGGGGTCGGGGAGCTGTTTTTT
CDR3aa: CASSATGVGELFF

j_gene: TRBJ2-2
abundance: .
d_gene: .
v_gene: TRBV18
len: 14
CDR3nt: TGTGCCAGCTCACGGGACACGAACACCGGGGAGCTGTTTTTT
CDR3aa: CASSRDTNTGELFF

j_gene: TRBJ2-7
abundance: many
d_gene: TRBD2
v_gene: TRBV4-1
len: 15
CDR3nt: TGCGCCAGCAGCCAAGAATCTAGCGGGGGCTACGAGCAGTACTTC
CDR3aa: CASSQESSGGYEQYF

j_gene: TRBJ2-1
abundance: once
d_gene: TRBD2
v_gene: TRBV27
len: 16
CDR3nt: TGTGCCAGCAGTCGGATCGCATCGGGAGGCTCCAATGAGCAGTTCTTC
CDR3aa: CASSRIASGGSNEQFF

j_gene: TRBJ1-1
abundance: .
d_gene: .
v_gene: TRBV4-1
len: 12
CDR3nt: TGCGCCAGCAGTTTTGGGGAGACTGAAGCTTTCTTT
CDR3aa: CASSFGETEAFF

j_gene: TRBJ1-2
abundance: .
d_gene: TRBD1
v_gene: TRBV7-2
len: 17
CDR3nt: TGTGCCAGCAGCTTTACCGGGACAGGGGGCGCCGGCTATGGCTACACCTTC
CDR3aa: CASSFTGTGGAGYGYTF

j_gene: TRBJ1-1
abundance: .
d_gene: TRBD1
v_gene: TRBV28
len: 13
CDR3nt: TGTGCCAGCACCGGGACAGGGGGCACTGAAGCTTTCTTT
CDR3aa: CASTGTGGTEAFF

j_gene: TRBJ1-1
abundance: .
d_gene: .
v_gene: TRBV5-6
len: 15
CDR3nt: TGTGCCAGCAGCTTGGAAGGGGCAGGGGCCACTGAAGCTTTCTTT
CDR3aa: CASSLEGAGATEAFF

j_gene: TRBJ2-5
abundance: .
d_gene: .
v_gene: TRBV5-1
len: 15
CDR3nt: TGCGCCAGCAGCAAACAGGGGACGGAGGGAGAGACCCAGTACTTC
CDR3aa: CASSKQGTEGETQYF

j_gene: TRBJ2-7
abundance: .
d_gene: .
v_gene: TRBV6-5
len: 14
CDR3nt: TGTGCCAGCAGTCCGGCAGGGTACTCCTACGAGCAGTACTTC
CDR3aa: CASSPAGYSYEQYF

j_gene: TRBJ1-5
abundance: .
d_gene: .
v_gene: TRBV6-5
len: 13
CDR3nt: TGTGCCATAAGAGGGGGGGCGATTCAGCCCCAGCATTTT
CDR3aa: CAIRGGAIQPQHF

j_gene: TRBJ1-2
abundance: few
d_gene: TRBD1
v_gene: TRBV19
len: 14
CDR3nt: TGTGCCAGTAAAGACAGGGCCTATAACTATGGCTACACCTTC
CDR3aa: CASKDRAYNYGYTF

j_gene: TRBJ2-7
abundance: .
d_gene: TRBD1
v_gene: TRBV15
len: 14
CDR3nt: TGTGCCACCAGCAAAGACAGGGGCCCCTACGAGCAGTACTTC
CDR3aa: CATSKDRGPYEQYF

j_gene: TRBJ2-5
abundance: .
d_gene: .
v_gene: TRBV7-8
len: 15
CDR3nt: TGTGCCAGCAGCCCGACTGACGGGGAGCTGGAGACCCAGTACTTC
CDR3aa: CASSPTDGELETQYF

j_gene: TRBJ1-3
abundance: .
d_gene: .
v_gene: TRBV3-1/TRBV3-2
len: 16
CDR3nt: TGTGCCAGCAGCATCTACTCGGGGATTAAAGGAAACACCATATATTTT
CDR3aa: CASSIYSGIKGNTIYF

j_gene: TRBJ2-1
abundance: .
d_gene: TRBD2
v_gene: TRBV11-2
len: 16
CDR3nt: TGTGCCAGCAGCTTAGTTCGAGCGGGAGTCCTTAATGAGCAGTTCTTC
CDR3aa: CASSLVRAGVLNEQFF

j_gene: TRBJ2-3
abundance: .
d_gene: .
v_gene: TRBV9
len: 16
CDR3nt: TGTGCCAGCAGCGTAGGATGGAGCGGGAGCACAGATACGCAGTATTTT
CDR3aa: CASSVGWSGSTDTQYF

j_gene: TRBJ2-2
abundance: once
d_gene: TRBD1
v_gene: TRBV10-3
len: 15
CDR3nt: TGTGCCATCAGTCCGGGACAGGGGAACACCGGGGAGCTGTTTTTT
CDR3aa: CAISPGQGNTGELFF

j_gene: TRBJ1-4
abundance: .
d_gene: .
v_gene: TRBV1
len: 18
CDR3nt: TGCACCAGCAGCCGCAAACGGACAAAGCCTGCAACTAATGAAAAACTGTTTTTT
CDR3aa: CTSSRKRTKPATNEKLFF

j_gene: TRBJ1-3
abundance: once
d_gene: .
v_gene: TRBV9
len: 16
CDR3nt: TGTGCCAGCAGCCCAGGGGTTATAAACTCTGGAAACACCATATATTTT
CDR3aa: CASSPGVINSGNTIYF

j_gene: TRBJ2-7
abundance: few
d_gene: .
v_gene: TRBV19
len: 15
CDR3nt: TGTGCCAGTAGTATAGACTCCCAGATTACCTACGAGCAGTACTTC
CDR3aa: CASSIDSQITYEQYF

j_gene: TRBJ1-1
abundance: .
d_gene: .
v_gene: TRBV5-1
len: 16
CDR3nt: TGCGCCAGCAGCTTGTGGGCAGGGGACATGAACACTGAAGCTTTCTTT
CDR3aa: CASSLWAGDMNTEAFF

j_gene: TRBJ1-1
abundance: few
d_gene: .
v_gene: TRBV11-2
len: 13
CDR3nt: TGTGCCAGCAGCTTAGGATGGAGGACTGAAGCTTTCTTT
CDR3aa: CASSLGWRTEAFF

j_gene: TRBJ2-2
abundance: once
d_gene: .
v_gene: TRBV2
len: 14
CDR3nt: TGTGCCAGCAGCGAACATACAATCACCGGGGAGCTGTTTTTT
CDR3aa: CASSEHTITGELFF

j_gene: TRBJ1-1
abundance: once
d_gene: .
v_gene: TRBV5-8
len: 14
CDR3nt: TGTGCCAGCAGCTTGGCGAGGGTGAACACTGAAGCTTTCTTT
CDR3aa: CASSLARVNTEAFF

j_gene: TRBJ1-5
abundance: .
d_gene: TRBD1
v_gene: TRBV6-1
len: 16
CDR3nt: TGTGCCAGCAGTGCCGCTACAGGGGGTTTGAGACAGCCCCAGCATTTT
CDR3aa: CASSAATGGLRQPQHF

j_gene: TRBJ2-2
abundance: .
d_gene: TRBD1
v_gene: TRBV5-1
len: 14
CDR3nt: TGCGCCAGCAGTGGACAGGGGAACACCGGGGAGCTGTTTTTT
CDR3aa: CASSGQGNTGELFF

j_gene: TRBJ2-3
abundance: .
d_gene: TRBD1
v_gene: TRBV3-1/TRBV3-2
len: 19
CDR3nt: TGTGCCAGCAGCCAAGTGGGTGGGGTGTGGACAGGGGGCGCAGATACGCAGTATTTT
CDR3aa: CASSQVGGVWTGGADTQYF

j_gene: TRBJ1-5
abundance: .
d_gene: .
v_gene: TRBV14
len: 15
CDR3nt: TGTGCCAGCAGCCAACGAGGGCCCGGAATCAGGCCCCAGCATTTT
CDR3aa: CASSQRGPGIRPQHF

j_gene: TRBJ2-5
abundance: .
d_gene: TRBD1
v_gene: TRBV29-1
len: 13
CDR3nt: TGCAGCGTTGAAGGGGACAGGGGGGAGACCCAGTACTTC
CDR3aa: CSVEGDRGETQYF

j_gene: TRBJ2-3
abundance: .
d_gene: .
v_gene: TRBV23-1
len: 13
CDR3nt: TGCGCCAGCAGTCAACGACAGTCAGATACGCAGTATTTT
CDR3aa: CASSQRQSDTQYF

j_gene: TRBJ2-7
abundance: .
d_gene: TRBD1
v_gene: TRBV14
len: 15
CDR3nt: TGTGCCAGCAGCCAACCGCGGGACAGGACCCACGAGCAGTACTTC
CDR3aa: CASSQPRDRTHEQYF

j_gene: TRBJ2-1
abundance: .
d_gene: .
v_gene: TRBV11-1
len: 15
CDR3nt: TGTGCCAGCAGCAGGAGACAGGGACTAGACAATGAGCAGTTCTTC
CDR3aa: CASSRRQGLDNEQFF

j_gene: TRBJ2-3
abundance: .
d_gene: .
v_gene: TRBV3-1/TRBV3-2
len: 14
CDR3nt: TGTGCCAGCAGCCAAAGTTCGCGCTCAGATACGCAGTATTTT
CDR3aa: CASSQSSRSDTQYF

j_gene: TRBJ1-2
abundance: .
d_gene: TRBD1
v_gene: TRBV6-7
len: 18
CDR3nt: TGTGCCAGCAGACTAAGGGGGGGGACAGGGAGTTCAGAGTATGGCTACACCTTC
CDR3aa: CASRLRGGTGSSEYGYTF